Below, 11 T cell receptor beta chains from the same sample are listed, as sequenced in a study of technical replicates of blood from four donors. Generated by immunoSEQ multiplex PCR, the TCRdb table keeps only in-frame clones and is missing some. The top ten hold 0.24% of the sample, which has some 70,000 clones, around 95% seen once. The source material was T cells isolated from PBMCs. These receptors came from a human donor in good health.

This clone has only one observation. The V and J genes are TRBV30 and TRBJ2-2; D might be TRBD1 (5 bases). V was cut by 8 bases and J by 6 bases, with 16 bases left in between. Looked up from germline, CDR1 is GTSNPN and CDR2 is SVGIG (reference sequence). This CDR3 region has 13 residues. This chain's CDR3 is CALAGSSAGELFF. In nucleotides, the CDR3 is TGTGCCCTCGCAGGGTCGAGTGCCGGGGAGCTGTTTTTT.

The V call is TRBV27, the J call TRBJ2-2; 7 bases match TRBD2. This CDR3 contains 16 residues. CDR1 MNHEY and CDR2 SMNVEV come from the germline V gene (reference sequence). J was trimmed by 0 bases and V by 7 bases; bases with no gene match: 8. The DNA for the CDR3 is TGTGCCAGCACCAAAGGGAGGGGAGCGAACACCGGGGAGCTGTTTTTT. This sequence encodes CASTKGRGANTGELFF.

The chain employs TRBV30 and TRBJ1-5; TRBD1 matches at 8 bases. The germline gives CDR1 GTSNPN, CDR2 SVGIG (reference sequence). Trimming took 5 bases from V and 2 from J; bases not matched to a gene: 5. CDR3 length: 14 amino acids. The CDR3 sequence is CAWDRGIGNQPQHF. In DNA, the CDR3 is TGTGCCTGGGACAGGGGTATAGGCAATCAGCCCCAGCATTTT. Full variable domain (remainder filled in from reference TRBV30 and TRBJ1-5): SQTIHQWPATLVQPVGSPLSLECTVEGTSNPNLYWYRQAAGRGLQLLFYSVGIGQISSEVPQNLSASRPQDRQFILSSKKLLLSDSGFYLCAWDRGIGNQPQHFGDGTRLSIL.

The V gene is TRBV28, the J gene TRBJ2-4; D might be TRBD2 (6 bases). This CDR3 region has 16 residues. V was shortened by 2 bases and J by 1 base, with 12 bases between the two germline ends. Germline V gene sequence: CDR1 MDHEN, CDR2 SYDVKM. In nucleotides, the CDR3 is TGTGCCAGCAGTTTACGTCGGCTAGCGGCCAAAAACATTCAGTACTTC. It translates to CASSLRRLAAKNIQYF. The entire variable domain, with the rest obtained from reference TRBV28 and TRBJ2-4, is as follows: DVKVTQSSRYLVKRTGEKVFLECVQDMDHENMFWYRQDPGLGLRLIYFSYDVKMKEKGDIPEGYSVSREKKERFSLILESASTNQTSMYLCASSLRRLAAKNIQYFGAGTRLSVL.

This chain links TRBV2 with TRBJ2-7, with TRBD2 matching 7 bases. The J segment lost 6 bases and the V segment lost 4 bases, leaving 6 bases of the junction unmatched. This CDR3 region has 13 residues. Germline assignment: CDR1 SNHLY and CDR2 FYNNEI. The CDR3 nucleotides read TGTGCCAGCAGTGCTAGCGGCTTCTCCGAGCAGTACTTC. This sequence encodes CASSASGFSEQYF.

This chain connects TRBV14 to TRBJ1-1; D is unresolved. Germline-derived CDR1 and CDR2 are SGHDN and FVKESK. The CDR3 has 13 residues. V gave up 1 base and J gave up 8 bases, with 11 bases separating them. The CDR3 nucleotides read TGTGCCAGCAGCCAAGCACGGGTCCTCGAAGCTTTCTTT. Its translation: CASSQARVLEAFF.

The V and J genes are TRBV2 and TRBJ1-1, with a tentative D call TRBD1 (5 bases). CDR3 length equals 11 residues. Germline V CDR1 and CDR2: SNHLY, FYNNEI. V shed 5 bases and J shed 7 bases, with 8 bases lying between them. The CDR3 loop reads CASSTGVEAFF. In DNA form, the CDR3 reads TGTGCCAGCAGTACAGGAGTTGAAGCTTTCTTT.

The rearrangement links TRBV27 to TRBJ1-3; D remains ambiguous. There are 15 residues in the CDR3. From germline, CDR1 is MNHEY and CDR2 SMNVEV (reference sequence). V lost 8 bases, J lost 0 bases, and 14 bases lay in between. CDR3 amino acids: CASRPSGNSGNTIYF. The CDR3 nucleotides read TGTGCCAGCCGCCCGTCCGGGAACTCTGGAAACACCATATATTTT.

A note on this clone: This same CDR3 is encoded by further DNA sequences in the sample. The rearrangement links TRBV19 to TRBJ2-7, with 7 positions matching TRBD1. Germline trimming cut 3 bases from V and 3 bases from J; bases unmatched to any gene: 5. Germline V gene lookup returns CDR1 LNHDA and CDR2 SQIVND (reference sequence). The CDR3 runs to 14 residues. This chain's CDR3 is CASSIRRGSYEQYF. The CDR3 region has the DNA TGTGCCAGTAGTATTCGCAGGGGGAGCTACGAGCAGTACTTC.

This chain links TRBV19 with TRBJ2-6; D gene uncertain. Between the trimmed V and J ends, which lost 1 base and 1 base, there was a span of 5 bases. CDR1 and CDR2 (germline): LNHDA, SQIVND (reference sequence). The CDR3 is 15 residues long. Written as DNA, the CDR3 is TGTGCCAGTAGTATAGGACATTCTGGGGCCAACGTCCTGACTTTC. Translated, it gives CASSIGHSGANVLTF.

This rearrangement joins TRBV10-3 to TRBJ2-7, with 9 bases lining up with TRBD1. The CDR3 has 14 residues. The germline gives CDR1 ENHRY, CDR2 SYGVKD. V shed 3 bases and J 3 bases; nucleotides not matched to a gene: 3. DNA of the CDR3: TGTGCCATCAGTGAAAAGGACAGGGGCTACGAGCAGTACTTC. Protein product: CAISEKDRGYEQYF.